These 26 T cell receptor beta chains share one sample of origin, sequenced in a study of blood T cell repertoires in COVID-19. Assay used: immunoSEQ multiplex PCR; TCRdb lists only in-frame clones, some missing. The sample consists of 150,000 to 200,000 clones, 70% to 90% of them appearing once. The sequencing input was peripheral blood. These receptors all come from a man between 18 and 35 years old who had recovered from COVID-19.

V and J are TRBV28 and TRBJ2-7; 9 bases are shared with TRBD1. With V trimmed by 6 bases and J by 7 bases, 13 bases remained unmatched. Germline loops: CDR1 MDHEN, CDR2 SYDVKM. The CDR3 runs 15 residues. CDR3 loop: CASRTRDRALGEQYF. Written as DNA, the CDR3 is TGTGCCAGCAGAACCCGGGACAGGGCATTAGGGGAGCAGTACTTC.

This clone was observed a few times. The CDR3 reads CASSRGLAGINEQFF. The CDR3 bases are TGTGCCAGCAGCCGCGGACTAGCGGGAATCAATGAGCAGTTCTTC. The rearrangement joins TRBV4-2 to TRBJ2-1; TRBD2 agrees at 12 bases. There are 15 residues in the CDR3. Germline V gene data show CDR1 as LGHNA and CDR2 as YNFKEQ. Trimming removed 4 bases from V and 6 bases from J; junction bases left unmatched: 4.

This clone was counted once. The chain combines TRBV3-1 (or the pseudogene TRBV3-2) with TRBJ2-7, with D possibly matching TRBD2 (6 bases). CDR1 and CDR2 from the germline V gene are LGHDT and YNNKEL (reference sequence). The ends were cut back, 4 bases at V and 5 bases at J, with 18 bases in the middle. The CDR3 is 15 residues long. CDR3 amino acids: CASSPPLRERNEQYF. CDR3 DNA sequence: TGTGCCAGCAGCCCGCCCCTGCGGGAAAGAAACGAGCAGTACTTC.

This sequence joins TRBV19 and TRBJ1-5; D is unresolved. The CDR3 has 11 amino acids. The germline gives CDR1 LNHDA, CDR2 SQIVND (reference sequence). CDR3 residues: CSEERDQPQHF. Here the CDR3 DNA reads TGTTCTGAGGAGCGAGATCAGCCCCAGCATTTT.

This chain uses TRBV28 with TRBJ1-2, with TRBD1 as a possible D gene (5 bases). Germline V lookup: CDR1 MDHEN, CDR2 SYDVKM. CDR3 length equals 13 residues. Trimming shortened V by 3 bases and J by 3 bases, and 8 bases separated the two germline ends. The CDR3 sequence: CASSFRGYYGYTF. CDR3 bases: TGTGCCAGCAGTTTTAGGGGATACTATGGCTACACCTTC.

The chain recombines TRBV7-2 with TRBJ1-6; D might be TRBD1 (5 bases). This CDR3 has 14 residues. V was shortened by 5 bases and J by 4 bases, with 9 bases between the two germline ends. CDR1 is SGHTA, CDR2 FQGNSA, per germline. CDR3 bases: TGTGCCAGCAGCCCGGGACTTTATAATTCACCCCTCCACTTT. Translating gives CASSPGLYNSPLHF.

The rearrangement links TRBV19 to TRBJ2-3; 9 positions match TRBD2. The junction had 10 bases not matched to a gene; V was cut back by 0 bases and J by 0 bases. This CDR3 is 19 amino acids long. CDR1 is LNHDA and CDR2 is SQIVND in the germline V gene (reference sequence). The CDR3 coding sequence is TGTGCCAGTAGTATAGAGGGGAGACTAGCGGACCTAAGCACAGATACGCAGTATTTT. Its protein product is CASSIEGRLADLSTDTQYF.

The gene calls are TRBV28 and TRBJ2-2, with 10 bases aligning to TRBD2. This CDR3 comprises 14 residues. The junction had 5 bases not matched to a gene; V was cut back by 8 bases and J by 5 bases. Germline V gives CDR1 MDHEN, CDR2 SYDVKM. CDR3 bases: TGTGCCAGCTCCACTAGCGGGATAACCGGGGAGCTGTTTTTT. Translating gives CASSTSGITGELFF. Combining the CDR3 with reference TRBV28 and TRBJ2-2 gives the whole variable domain DVKVTQSSRYLVKRTGEKVFLECVQDMDHENMFWYRQDPGLGLRLIYFSYDVKMKEKGDIPEGYSVSREKKERFSLILESASTNQTSMYLCASSTSGITGELFFGEGSRLTVL.

The chain employs TRBV5-5 and TRBJ2-7; the D gene is possibly TRBD1 (5 bases). The V and J ends lost 2 bases and 0 bases respectively, with 12 bases between them. The CDR3 is 15 amino acids. The germline gives CDR1 SGHKS, CDR2 YYEKEE (reference sequence). DNA for the CDR3: TGTGCCAGCAGCTTCAGACAGACGAGCTCCTACGAGCAGTACTTC. It specifies CASSFRQTSSYEQYF. Filled out from reference TRBV5-5 and TRBJ2-7, the complete variable domain reads DAGVTQSPTHLIKTRGQQVTLRCSPISGHKSVSWYQQVLGQGPQFIFQYYEKEERGRGNFPDRFSARQFPNYSSELNVNALLLGDSALYLCASSFRQTSSYEQYFGPGTRLTVT.

This clone was seen a single time. The chain joins TRBV11-2 to TRBJ1-1; 8 bases line up with TRBD1. Germline V gene data show CDR1 as SGHAT and CDR2 as FQNNGV. The CDR3 is 15 residues long. The junction had 7 bases not matched to a gene; V was cut back by 6 bases and J by 1 base. This chain's CDR3 is CASSTQGARNTEAFF. The CDR3, as DNA: TGTGCCAGCAGTACCCAGGGGGCGCGGAACACTGAAGCTTTCTTT.

The rearrangement joins TRBV5-1 to TRBJ2-7; a weak D match, TRBD2 (5 bases). Per the germline V gene, CDR1 is SGHRS and CDR2 is YFSETQ. The CDR3 is made up of 15 amino acids. V was clipped by 1 base and J by 3 bases, with 14 bases between them. The CDR3 DNA follows: TGCGCCAGCAGCTTGATTGAGATAGGGAGCTACGAGCAGTACTTC. Protein sequence: CASSLIEIGSYEQYF.

J is TRBJ2-1 and V is TRBV24-1; D is possibly TRBD1 (5 bases). Trimming left V 1 base short and J 7 bases short, with 7 bases between. There are 13 residues in the CDR3. Per germline, CDR1 KGHDR and CDR2 SFDVKD. CDR3 amino acids: CATSDFGANEQFF. The CDR3 nucleotides read TGTGCCACCAGTGATTTTGGGGCAAATGAGCAGTTCTTC.

The chain combines TRBV10-3 with TRBJ2-7, with TRBD1 identical over 8 bases. The CDR3 sequence is 14 residues long. Germline V gives CDR1 ENHRY, CDR2 SYGVKD. After removal of 6 bases from V and 2 bases from J, the junction contained 6 bases not matched to a gene. This chain's CDR3 is CAIRGTGATYEQYF. The DNA of the CDR3 is TGTGCCATCAGAGGGACAGGAGCCACCTACGAGCAGTACTTC.

The sample holds one count of this clone. The genes are TRBV4-3 and TRBJ1-6, with unresolved D. The CDR3 has 17 amino acids. V dropped 5 bases and J dropped 1 base, with 15 bases sitting between them. CDR1 is LGHNA and CDR2 is YSLEER in the germline V gene. For the CDR3, the DNA is TGCGCCAGCAGCGACGCTTTAACGGGATCCTATAATTCACCCCTCCACTTT. Protein product: CASSDALTGSYNSPLHF.

The V gene is TRBV9, the J gene TRBJ2-2, with TRBD2 matching over 10 bases. Germline CDR1 SGDLS, CDR2 YYNGEE. Germline trimming cut 0 bases from V and 7 bases from J; bases unmatched to any gene: 3. The length of the CDR3 is 15 residues. The CDR3 bases are TGTGCCAGCAGCGTAGCGGCTAGCGGGGGCGGGGAGCTGTTTTTT. Its protein is CASSVAASGGGELFF.

The chain couples TRBV30 to TRBJ1-5, with D unresolved. Germline loops: CDR1 GTSNPN, CDR2 SVGIG (reference sequence). The CDR3 loop spans 14 amino acids. Trimming removed 4 bases at V and 4 bases at J, with 14 bases between. CDR3: CAWKSPTMNQPQHF. DNA of the CDR3: TGTGCCTGGAAGTCACCAACTATGAATCAGCCCCAGCATTTT.

This sequence joins TRBV19 and TRBJ1-2, with 10 bases that match TRBD1. V trimming: 8 bases; J trimming: 2 bases; junction bases outside the gene matches: 5. The germline V gene encodes CDR1 LNHDA and CDR2 SQIVND (reference sequence). The CDR3 contains 14 residues. In nucleotides, the CDR3 is TGTGCCAGTCGACAGGGGGCGGAAAACTATGGCTACACCTTC. Translation gives CASRQGAENYGYTF.

The V gene is TRBV5-1, the J gene TRBJ2-5; perhaps TRBD1 as D (5 bases). V lost 2 bases and J lost 7, with 12 bases in between. CDR3 length: 13 residues. Per germline, CDR1 SGHRS and CDR2 YFSETQ. In nucleotides, the CDR3 is TGCGCCAGCAGCTTAGACGCCCAGGGGACCCAGTACTTC. Amino acid sequence: CASSLDAQGTQYF.

This rearrangement joins TRBV6-5 to TRBJ2-7; TRBD1 aligns across 12 bases. This CDR3 spans 12 amino acids. Germline V CDR1 and CDR2: MNHEY, SVGAGI. The CDR3 region is CGRGQGACEQYF. CDR3 coding DNA: TGTGGACGGGGACAGGGGGCATGCGAGCAGTACTTC.

The chain couples TRBV6-5 to TRBJ1-1, with D perhaps TRBD1 (5 bases). Germline V CDR1 and CDR2: MNHEY, SVGAGI. The CDR3 runs to 14 residues. V was clipped by 0 bases and J by 9 bases, with 14 bases between them. The CDR3 spells CASSYSSGAGKAFF. The CDR3 nucleotides are TGTGCCAGCAGTTACTCGAGCGGGGCAGGGAAAGCTTTCTTT.

V usage is TRBV7-6 and J usage is TRBJ2-7; the match to TRBD1 covers 8 bases. J lost 4 bases, V lost 3 bases, and 11 bases had no gene match. CDR3 length: 16 amino acids. Germline V CDR1 and CDR2: SGHVS, FNYEAQ. For the CDR3, the DNA is TGTGCCAGCAGCTTCGTCGGACAGGGAGGACGGTACGAGCAGTACTTC. It yields the protein CASSFVGQGGRYEQYF.

The sample holds one count of this clone. The chain combines TRBV9 with TRBJ2-7; D might be TRBD2 (6 bases). Deletions cut 7 bases from V and 3 bases from J, with 23 bases between. The germline gives CDR1 SGDLS, CDR2 YYNGEE. CDR3 length: 16 residues. CDR3 nucleotide sequence: TGTGCCAGCGCAATCGACGGAGGCGGGACGGTCTACGAGCAGTACTTC. It yields the protein CASAIDGGGTVYEQYF.

The chain links TRBV2 to TRBJ2-5; 8 bases map to TRBD1. CDR1 SNHLY and CDR2 FYNNEI come from the germline V gene. There are 14 residues in the CDR3. With V trimmed by 6 bases and J by 4 bases, 7 bases remained unmatched. The CDR3 region has the DNA TGTGCCAGCAGAGGACAGGGAGTCCTAGAGACCCAGTACTTC. It is translated as CASRGQGVLETQYF.

This clone was seen once. This chain links TRBV4-3 with TRBJ2-7; the D gene is possibly TRBD2 (6 bases). V was clipped by 6 bases and J by 1 base, with 19 bases between them. Germline CDR1 LGHNA, CDR2 YSLEER. The CDR3 length is 16 residues. The CDR3 is CASSVNYRGLSYEQYF. CDR3 DNA: TGCGCCAGCAGTGTAAACTACCGGGGACTGTCCTACGAGCAGTACTTC.

The chain uses TRBV14 and TRBJ2-1; D gene ambiguous. Per germline, CDR1 SGHDN and CDR2 FVKESK. CDR3 length: 13 amino acids. V gave up 5 bases and J gave up 4 bases, with 9 bases separating them. The CDR3 DNA reads as TGTGCCAGCAGCTCACTACTTTACAATGAGCAGTTCTTC. As protein: CASSSLLYNEQFF.

The chain carries TRBV5-1 and TRBJ2-5; TRBD2 matches at 12 bases. Germline trimming cut 0 bases from V and 4 bases from J; bases unmatched to any gene: 7. This CDR3 region has 17 residues. Germline CDR1 SGHRS, CDR2 YFSETQ. CDR3 coding DNA: TGCGCCAGCAGCTTGGGCCGACTAGCGGGAGTTGCAGAGACCCAGTACTTC. Encoded protein: CASSLGRLAGVAETQYF.